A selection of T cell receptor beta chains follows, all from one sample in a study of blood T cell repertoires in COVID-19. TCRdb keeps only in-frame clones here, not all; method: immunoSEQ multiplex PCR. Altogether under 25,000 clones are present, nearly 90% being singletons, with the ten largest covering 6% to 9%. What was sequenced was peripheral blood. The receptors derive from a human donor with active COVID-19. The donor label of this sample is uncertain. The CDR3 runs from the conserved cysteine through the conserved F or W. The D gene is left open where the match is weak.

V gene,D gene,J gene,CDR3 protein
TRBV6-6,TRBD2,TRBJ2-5,CASSQNSLPGGGKTQYF
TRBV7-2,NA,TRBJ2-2,CASSPPPFTGELFF
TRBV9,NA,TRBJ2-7,CASSVGGFNDEQYF
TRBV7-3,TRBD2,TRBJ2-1,CASSFSTSGNNEQFF
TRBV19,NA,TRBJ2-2,CASTRALPTGGELFF
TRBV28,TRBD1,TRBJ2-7,CASSLAGTVYEQYF
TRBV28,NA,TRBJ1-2,CASTLQEGYGYTF
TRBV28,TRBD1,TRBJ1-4,CASSFNRGIYEKLFF
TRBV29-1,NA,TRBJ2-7,CSALRGRPYEQYF
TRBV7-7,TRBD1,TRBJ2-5,CASSLAGGETQYF
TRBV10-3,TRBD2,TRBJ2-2,CASGLAGVVGELFF
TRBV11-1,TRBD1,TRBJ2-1,CASSLGQGAQFF
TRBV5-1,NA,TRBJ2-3,CASSLATSTDTQYF
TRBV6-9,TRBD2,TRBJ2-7,CASSYLAGKGIPYEQYF
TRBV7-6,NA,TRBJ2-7,CASSSREYEQYF
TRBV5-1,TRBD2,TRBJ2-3,CASSVWSSGSNTQYF
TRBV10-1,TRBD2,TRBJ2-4,CASSEPPGGRLAKNIQYF
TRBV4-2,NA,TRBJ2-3,CASSLGEVGGSQLSYTQYF
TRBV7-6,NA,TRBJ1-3,CASSLSSNSGNTIYF
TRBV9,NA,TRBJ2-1,CASSGPGNEQFF
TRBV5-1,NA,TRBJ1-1,CASSPREGGNTEAFF
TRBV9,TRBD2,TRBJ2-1,CASSAGLAGVYEQFF
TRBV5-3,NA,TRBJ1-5,CARSLAGGRRGNQPQHF
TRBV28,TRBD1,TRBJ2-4,CASSLAVLGTGDIQYF
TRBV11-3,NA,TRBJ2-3,CASSLGSALYTDTQYF
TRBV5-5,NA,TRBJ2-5,CASSSQDYQETQYF
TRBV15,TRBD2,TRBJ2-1,CATSREGASGRAMFF
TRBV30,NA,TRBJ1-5,CAWKSRGNQPQHF
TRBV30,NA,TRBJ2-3,CAWSVSTGRGTGTQYF
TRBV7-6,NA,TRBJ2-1,CASSSYAGSEQFF
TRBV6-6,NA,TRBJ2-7,CASSYLQDSYEQYF
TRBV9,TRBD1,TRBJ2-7,CASSVDGTGGAEEQYF
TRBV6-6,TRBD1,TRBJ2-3,CASSPRDRGQGDTQYF
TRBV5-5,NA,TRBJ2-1,CASINRADEQFF
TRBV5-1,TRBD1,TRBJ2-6,CASSPGQGVTGANVLTF
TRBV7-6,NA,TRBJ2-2,CASSLYGSASNTGELFF
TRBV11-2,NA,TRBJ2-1,CASSTTRMGSSYNEQFF
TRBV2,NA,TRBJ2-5,CASSKGERKETQYF
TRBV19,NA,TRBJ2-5,CATGTRDQETQYF
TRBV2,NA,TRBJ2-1,CASIEGRNYNEQFF
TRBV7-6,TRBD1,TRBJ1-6,CASSLDRGSPLHF
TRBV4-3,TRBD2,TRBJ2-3,CASSRQTSGGVTDTQYF
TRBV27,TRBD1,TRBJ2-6,CASSLTGTGGIGANVLTF
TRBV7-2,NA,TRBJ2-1,CASSLAADNEQFF
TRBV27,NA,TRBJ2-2,CASSPGQGLWTGELFF
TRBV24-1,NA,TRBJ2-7,CATSDGGVGEQYF
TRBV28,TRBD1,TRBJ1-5,CASSSSGTGYQPQHF
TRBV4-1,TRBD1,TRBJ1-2,CASSLSRTGDYGYTF